These T cell receptor beta chains were read from a single sample in a study of T cell repertoires in cytomegalovirus infection. TCRdb recomputed calls from the reads with MiXCR, one row per CDR3 protein. The table records hundreds of thousands of distinct CDR3 sequences, around 6.2% of them present only once. Sequences were obtained from PBMCs. The receptors here all came from a human donor in good health (CMV status not recorded). Some clones in this sample may be carry-over from other donors' samples. Each CDR3 is given with its conserved first and last residue. Each record gives: CDR3 protein, CDR3 DNA, D gene, J gene, V gene, clone size. D genes are given only for firm matches. Only part of the rows carry a size: once, few, many, or a class if the clone is expanded.

CDR3: CASRTQGGPTEAFF; DNA: TGCGCCAGCAGGACCCAGGGGGGTCCCACTGAAGCTTTCTTT; D: TRBD1; J: TRBJ1-1; V: TRBV4-3; size: many
CDR3: CASSPLVGEYEQYF; DNA: TGTGCCAGCAGCCCTCTTGTGGGGGAATACGAGCAGTACTTC; D: NA; J: TRBJ2-7; V: TRBV5-4; size: many
CDR3: CATSDPTGSSYNEQFF; DNA: TGTGCCACCAGTGATCCGACAGGGAGCTCCTACAATGAGCAGTTCTTC; D: TRBD1; J: TRBJ2-1; V: TRBV24-1; size: NA
CDR3: CASSIRDPKSNSPLHF; DNA: TGTGCCAGCAGTATCCGGGACCCCAAGAGCAATTCACCCCTCCACTTT; D: NA; J: TRBJ1-6; V: TRBV6-2/TRBV6-3; size: many
CDR3: CSARSEIETGGYTF; DNA: TGCAGTGCTAGATCTGAGATAGAAACTGGTGGCTACACCTTC; D: NA; J: TRBJ1-2; V: TRBV20-1; size: NA
CDR3: CASSGRANEKLFF; DNA: TGTGCCAGCAGTGGACGAGCTAATGAAAAACTGTTTTTT; D: NA; J: TRBJ1-4; V: TRBV2; size: few
CDR3: CSASPGHNEQFF; DNA: TGCAGTGCTAGTCCAGGACACAATGAGCAGTTCTTC; D: NA; J: TRBJ2-1; V: TRBV20-1; size: many
CDR3: CSARALRDRGQSDTQYF; DNA: TGCAGTGCTAGAGCCCTCCGGGACAGGGGGCAGTCGGATACGCAGTATTTT; D: TRBD1; J: TRBJ2-3; V: TRBV20-1; size: few
CDR3: CATRSGQFTEAFF; DNA: TGCGCCACTCGATCAGGACAGTTCACTGAAGCTTTCTTT; D: NA; J: TRBJ1-1; V: TRBV4-1; size: many
CDR3: CASSSLAAVSTDTQYF; DNA: TGTGCCAGCAGCTCACTAGCGGCGGTTAGCACAGATACGCAGTATTTT; D: TRBD2; J: TRBJ2-3; V: TRBV11-2; size: few
CDR3: CAWKGIGQEGTQYF; DNA: TGTGCCTGGAAGGGGATTGGACAGGAAGGGACCCAGTACTTC; D: TRBD1; J: TRBJ2-5; V: TRBV30; size: many
CDR3: CAISSPVTGNTEAFF; DNA: TGTGCCATCAGCTCACCAGTGACGGGGAACACTGAAGCTTTCTTT; D: NA; J: TRBJ1-1; V: TRBV10-3; size: NA
CDR3: CASSLAGLAGGPTDTDTQYF; DNA: TGTGCCAGCAGTCTAGCCGGACTAGCGGGGGGCCCGACGGACACAGATACGCAGTATTTT; D: TRBD2; J: TRBJ2-3; V: TRBV6-5; size: many
CDR3: CASSLMTANTEAFF; DNA: TGTGCCAGCAGCTTAATGACGGCGAACACTGAAGCTTTCTTT; D: NA; J: TRBJ1-1; V: TRBV7-2; size: many
CDR3: CAITGGEAYNEQFF; DNA: TGTGCCATCACGGGAGGCGAAGCTTACAATGAGCAGTTCTTC; D: TRBD2; J: TRBJ2-1; V: TRBV10-3; size: many
CDR3: CASSIPGSRANEQFF; DNA: TGTGCCAGTAGTATCCCAGGGTCCAGGGCTAATGAGCAGTTCTTC; D: NA; J: TRBJ2-1; V: TRBV19; size: few
CDR3: CSVEDWASTDTQYF; DNA: TGCAGCGTTGAAGATTGGGCTTCCACAGATACGCAGTATTTT; D: NA; J: TRBJ2-3; V: TRBV29-1; size: many
CDR3: CASSQPREVGGELFF; DNA: TGTGCCAGCAGCCAGCCAAGGGAGGTAGGCGGGGAGCTGTTTTTT; D: NA; J: TRBJ2-2; V: TRBV3-1; size: NA
CDR3: CAGLDRGWGYTF; DNA: TGTGCCGGTTTGGACAGGGGCTGGGGCTACACCTTC; D: TRBD1; J: TRBJ1-2; V: TRBV28; size: many
CDR3: CASSYRTGSWPQHF; DNA: TGTGCCAGCAGTTATAGGACCGGCTCCTGGCCCCAGCATTTT; D: NA; J: TRBJ1-5; V: TRBV12-3/TRBV12-4; size: many
CDR3: CASSSFSRGSPSYGYTF; DNA: TGTGCCAGCAGCTCTTTTTCCAGGGGTTCACCCTCCTATGGCTACACCTTC; D: NA; J: TRBJ1-2; V: TRBV11-2; size: many
CDR3: CASSLGGGRTSQQAFF; DNA: TGTGCCAGCAGCTTAGGGGGGGGAAGGACCTCCCAGCAAGCTTTCTTT; D: NA; J: TRBJ1-1; V: TRBV7-2; size: many
CDR3: CASDQGADQETQYF; DNA: TGTGCCAGCGATCAGGGGGCGGACCAAGAGACCCAGTACTTC; D: TRBD1; J: TRBJ2-5; V: TRBV27; size: many
CDR3: CASSLEGAHEAFF; DNA: TGTGCCAGCAGCTTAGAGGGGGCCCATGAAGCTTTCTTT; D: TRBD1; J: TRBJ1-1; V: TRBV7-2; size: many
CDR3: CASSLSGGRHIQYF; DNA: TGTGCCAGCAGTTTATCGGGGGGGAGGCACATTCAGTACTTC; D: TRBD2; J: TRBJ2-4; V: TRBV28; size: many
CDR3: CASSPPPGTPTDTQYF; DNA: TGTGCCAGCAGCCCCCCCCCCGGGACACCCACAGATACGCAGTATTTT; D: NA; J: TRBJ2-3; V: TRBV7-2; size: many
CDR3: CASSLVFPFF; DNA: TGTGCCAGCAGCTTAGTGTTTCCGTTCTTC; D: NA; J: TRBJ2-1; V: TRBV11-2; size: NA
CDR3: CASSLLGTKAYNEQFF; DNA: TGCGCCAGCAGCTTATTAGGGACAAAGGCATACAATGAGCAGTTCTTC; D: NA; J: TRBJ2-1; V: TRBV5-1; size: few
CDR3: CASRTPMGKANYGYTF; DNA: TGTGCCAGCAGAACACCTATGGGGAAGGCTAACTATGGCTACACCTTC; D: NA; J: TRBJ1-2; V: TRBV28; size: many
CDR3: CAWSRGPGRTEAFF; DNA: TGTGCCTGGAGCCGGGGGCCGGGTCGCACTGAAGCTTTCTTT; D: NA; J: TRBJ1-1; V: TRBV30; size: many
CDR3: CSAKSRGSSSYNEQFF; DNA: TGCAGTGCTAAGAGTCGGGGGTCCAGCTCCTACAATGAGCAGTTCTTC; D: NA; J: TRBJ2-1; V: TRBV20-1; size: many
CDR3: CASRTTGPGAEAFF; DNA: TGTGCCAGCAGGACTACAGGGCCCGGGGCTGAAGCTTTCTTT; D: NA; J: TRBJ1-1; V: TRBV11-2; size: many
CDR3: CSVGWDRAGQPQHF; DNA: TGCAGCGTTGGATGGGACAGGGCGGGGCAGCCCCAGCATTTT; D: TRBD1; J: TRBJ1-5; V: TRBV29-1; size: many
CDR3: CSVATGQGLTEAFF; DNA: TGCAGCGTTGCCACGGGACAGGGCCTCACTGAAGCTTTCTTT; D: TRBD1; J: TRBJ1-1; V: TRBV29-1; size: few
CDR3: CASSLEGGEAFF; DNA: TGTGCCAGCAGCTTGGAAGGGGGTGAAGCTTTCTTT; D: NA; J: TRBJ1-1; V: TRBV7-2; size: many
CDR3: CASSLGGGAEVFF; DNA: TGTGCCAGCAGCTTAGGCGGCGGCGCTGAAGTTTTCTTT; D: NA; J: TRBJ1-1; V: TRBV7-6; size: NA
CDR3: CASSLENSENTIYF; DNA: TGCGCCAGCAGCTTGGAAAACTCGGAAAACACCATATATTTT; D: NA; J: TRBJ1-3; V: TRBV5-1; size: many
CDR3: CASSQEWGEYTGELFF; DNA: TGCGCCAGCAGCCAAGAATGGGGGGAGTACACCGGGGAGCTGTTTTTT; D: NA; J: TRBJ2-2; V: TRBV4-1; size: many
CDR3: CASSQDGFEGAEAFF; DNA: TGTGCCAGCAGCCAAGATGGGTTCGAAGGAGCTGAAGCTTTCTTT; D: NA; J: TRBJ1-1; V: TRBV14; size: many
CDR3: CSAPAAMGEKLFF; DNA: TGCAGTGCCCCGGCAGCAATGGGTGAAAAACTGTTTTTT; D: NA; J: TRBJ1-4; V: TRBV20-1; size: many
CDR3: CASSPSPNRGVYTGELFF; DNA: TGTGCCAGCAGCCCATCCCCCAACAGGGGGGTTTACACCGGGGAGCTGTTTTTT; D: TRBD1; J: TRBJ2-2; V: TRBV6-5; size: many
CDR3: CAWSVKGLTTEAFF; DNA: TGTGCCTGGAGTGTGAAGGGTCTTACCACTGAAGCTTTCTTT; D: NA; J: TRBJ1-1; V: TRBV30; size: many
CDR3: CASSSVRGLEVYF; DNA: TGTGCCAGCAGTTCTGTCCGGGGACTCGAGGTTTACTTC; D: NA; J: TRBJ2-5; V: TRBV7-2; size: many
CDR3: CASSLVGQGDLEQYF; DNA: TGTGCCAGCAGCTTGGTGGGACAGGGGGACCTCGAGCAGTACTTC; D: TRBD1; J: TRBJ2-7; V: TRBV5-6; size: NA
CDR3: CASSFRVKDTEAFF; DNA: TGTGCCAGCAGTTTCAGGGTAAAGGACACTGAAGCTTTCTTT; D: NA; J: TRBJ1-1; V: TRBV27; size: many
CDR3: CASSHLTGTGELFF; DNA: TGTGCCAGCAGCCATTTAACAGGGACCGGGGAGCTGTTTTTT; D: NA; J: TRBJ2-2; V: TRBV11-2; size: many